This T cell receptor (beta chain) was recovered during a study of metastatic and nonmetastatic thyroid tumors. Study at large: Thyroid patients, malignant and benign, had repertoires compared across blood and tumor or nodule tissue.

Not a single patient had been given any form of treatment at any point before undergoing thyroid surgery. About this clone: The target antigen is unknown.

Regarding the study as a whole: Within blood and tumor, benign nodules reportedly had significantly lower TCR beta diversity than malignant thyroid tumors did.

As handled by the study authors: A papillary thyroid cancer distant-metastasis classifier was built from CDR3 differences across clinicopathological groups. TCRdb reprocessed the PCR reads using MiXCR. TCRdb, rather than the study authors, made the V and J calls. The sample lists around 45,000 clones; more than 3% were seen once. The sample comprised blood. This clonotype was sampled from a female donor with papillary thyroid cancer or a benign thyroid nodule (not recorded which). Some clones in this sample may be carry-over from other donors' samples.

CDR3 sequence reads: CASSLSLSYEQYF. CDR3 DNA: TGTGCCAGCAGTTTATCGCTGAGCTACGAGCAGTACTTC. The chain uses TRBV12-3 or TRBV12-4 and TRBJ2-7; no definite D call. Trimming stripped 2 bases from V and 3 bases from J, with 8 bases between. The CDR3 is made up of 13 amino acids.